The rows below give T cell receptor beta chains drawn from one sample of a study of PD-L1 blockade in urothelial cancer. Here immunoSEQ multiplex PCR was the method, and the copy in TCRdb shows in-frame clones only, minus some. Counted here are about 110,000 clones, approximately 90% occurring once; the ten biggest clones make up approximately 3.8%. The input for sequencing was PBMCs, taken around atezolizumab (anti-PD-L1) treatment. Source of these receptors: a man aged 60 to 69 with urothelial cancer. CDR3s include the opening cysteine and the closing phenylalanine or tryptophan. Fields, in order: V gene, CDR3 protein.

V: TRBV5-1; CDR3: CASSLERVNTEAFF
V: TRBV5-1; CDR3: CASSPEGRAGTYGYTF
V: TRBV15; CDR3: CATSRGSAGGPEETQYF
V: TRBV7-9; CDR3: CASSDVQPGLAGYTF
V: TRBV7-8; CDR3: CASSLVSGGTYNEQFF
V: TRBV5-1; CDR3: CASSLQGNTEAFF
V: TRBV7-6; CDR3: CASSATRGTYEQYF
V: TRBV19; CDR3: CASSTTGTGLYEQYF
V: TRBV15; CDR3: CATSSLAGGPYEQYF
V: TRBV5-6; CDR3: CASSFYGNQPQHF
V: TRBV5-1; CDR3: CASARLAGGPGEQFF
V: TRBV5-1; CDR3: CASSLAMGAEAFF
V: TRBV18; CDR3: CASSNDRNSNQPQHF
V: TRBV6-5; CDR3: CASKTSGGPTQYF
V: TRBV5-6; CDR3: CASSLPQVVTEAFF
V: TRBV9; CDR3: CASSVGGDYDNEQFF
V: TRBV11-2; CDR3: CASSLVGGPFYEQYF
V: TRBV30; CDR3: CAWSVGLGATDTQYF
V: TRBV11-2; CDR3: CASSSRLAGEETQYF
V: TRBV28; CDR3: CASSLAQGVNGYTF
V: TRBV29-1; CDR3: CSVEREEVYNEQFF
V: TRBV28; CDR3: CASSLISGSGGNEQFF
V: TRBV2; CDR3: CASTSGVGGRRTDTQYF
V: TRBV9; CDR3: CASSGSGRAEETQYF
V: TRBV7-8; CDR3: CASSPLLGLAGTDTQYF
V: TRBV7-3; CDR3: CASSFGTGELFF
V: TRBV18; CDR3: CASSAVTGQAYEQYF
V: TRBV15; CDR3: CATSRDGAGASEKLFF
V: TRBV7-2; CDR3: CASSPAVRYEQYF
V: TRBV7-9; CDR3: CASSPPWGGNEKLFF
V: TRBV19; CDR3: CASSHGGGQPQHF
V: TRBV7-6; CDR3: CASSLLETGELFF
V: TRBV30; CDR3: CAWSDRENNSPLHF
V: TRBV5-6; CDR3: CASSLALGQGSNEQYF
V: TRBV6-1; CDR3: CASSWTAFYTDTQYF
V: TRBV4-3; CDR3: CASSPVRGGEYEQYF
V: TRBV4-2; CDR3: CASSQGFGRGEETQYF
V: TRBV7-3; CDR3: CASSRDGHGYNEQFF
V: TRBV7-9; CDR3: CASSSDLIATSFHNEQFF
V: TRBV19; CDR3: CASSRASGVGDTQYF
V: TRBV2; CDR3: CASRETGLAGGYYEQYF
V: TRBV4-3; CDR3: CASSQAGTGPYEQYF
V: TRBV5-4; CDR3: CASSFRRTPNYGYTF
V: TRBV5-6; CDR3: CASSLATSGGETQYF
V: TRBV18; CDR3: CASSPPIDSLSSTDTQYF
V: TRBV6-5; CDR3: CASGLAGELFF
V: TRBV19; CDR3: CASSIGQGVETQYF
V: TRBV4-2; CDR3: CASSQYSSGGRENTGELFF
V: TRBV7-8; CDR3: CASSLASVGATSSYEQYF
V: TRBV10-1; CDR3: CASSGYLTTDTQYF
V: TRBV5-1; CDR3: CASSAGLNYEQYF
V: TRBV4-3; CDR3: CASSQDRQGSYGYTF
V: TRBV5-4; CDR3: CASSFPLAGGPGYNEQFF
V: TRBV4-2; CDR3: CASSCLRGRRTPTTYEQYF
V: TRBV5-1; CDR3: CASSARQGLDEQFF
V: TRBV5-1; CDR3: CASSPDFVGYNEQFF
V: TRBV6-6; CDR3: CASSPPGQETQYF
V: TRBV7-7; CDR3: CASSSLQGGELFF
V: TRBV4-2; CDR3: CASSQEMTAGNNEQFF
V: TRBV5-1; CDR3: CASSFGLAGPEQYF